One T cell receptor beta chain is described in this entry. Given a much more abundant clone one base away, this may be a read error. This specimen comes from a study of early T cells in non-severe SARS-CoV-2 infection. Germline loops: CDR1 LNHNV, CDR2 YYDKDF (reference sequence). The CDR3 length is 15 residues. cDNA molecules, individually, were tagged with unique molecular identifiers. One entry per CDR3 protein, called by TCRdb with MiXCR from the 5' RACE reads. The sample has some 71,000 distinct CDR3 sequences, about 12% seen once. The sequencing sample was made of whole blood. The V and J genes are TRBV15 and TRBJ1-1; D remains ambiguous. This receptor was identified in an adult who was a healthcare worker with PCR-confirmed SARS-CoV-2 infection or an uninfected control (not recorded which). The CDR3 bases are TGTGCCACCTGCAGAGAGGAGTCGGGTGAAACTGAAGCTTTCTTT. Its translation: CATCREESGETEAFF.